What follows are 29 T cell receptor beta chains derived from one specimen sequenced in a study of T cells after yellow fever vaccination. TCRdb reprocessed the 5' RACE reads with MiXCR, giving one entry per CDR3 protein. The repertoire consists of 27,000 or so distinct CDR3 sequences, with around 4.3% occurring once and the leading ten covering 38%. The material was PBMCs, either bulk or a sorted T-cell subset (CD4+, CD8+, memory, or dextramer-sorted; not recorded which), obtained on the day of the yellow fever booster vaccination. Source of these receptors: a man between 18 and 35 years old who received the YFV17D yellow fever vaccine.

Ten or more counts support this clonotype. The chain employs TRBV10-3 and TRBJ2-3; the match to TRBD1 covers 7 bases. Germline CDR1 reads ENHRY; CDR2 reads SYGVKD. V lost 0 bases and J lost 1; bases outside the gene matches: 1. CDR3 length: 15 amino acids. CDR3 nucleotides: TGTGCCATCAGTGAGTCGCAGGGGGGCACAGATACGCAGTATTTT. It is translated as CAISESQGGTDTQYF.

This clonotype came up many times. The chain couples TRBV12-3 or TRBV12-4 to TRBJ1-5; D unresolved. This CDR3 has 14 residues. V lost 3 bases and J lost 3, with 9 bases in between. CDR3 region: CASSFVTANQPQHF. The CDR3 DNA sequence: TGTGCCAGCAGTTTTGTAACAGCCAATCAGCCCCAGCATTTT.

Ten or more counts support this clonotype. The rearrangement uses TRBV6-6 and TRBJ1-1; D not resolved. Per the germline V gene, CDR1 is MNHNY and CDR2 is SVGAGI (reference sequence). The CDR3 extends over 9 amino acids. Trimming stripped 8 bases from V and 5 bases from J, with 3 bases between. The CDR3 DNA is TGTGCCAGCTCAACTGAAGCTTTCTTT. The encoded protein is CASSTEAFF.

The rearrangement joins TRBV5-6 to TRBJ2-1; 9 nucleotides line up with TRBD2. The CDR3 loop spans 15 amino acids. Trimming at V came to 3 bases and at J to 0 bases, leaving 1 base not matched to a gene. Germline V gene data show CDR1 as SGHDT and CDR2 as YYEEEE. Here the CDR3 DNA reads TGTGCCAGCAGCTCGCGGGGGGGCTCCTACAATGAGCAGTTCTTC. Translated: CASSSRGGSYNEQFF.

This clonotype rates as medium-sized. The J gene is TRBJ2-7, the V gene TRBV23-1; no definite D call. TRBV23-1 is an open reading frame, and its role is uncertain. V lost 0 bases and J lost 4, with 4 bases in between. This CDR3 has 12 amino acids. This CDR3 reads CASSQSGYEQYF. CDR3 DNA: TGCGCCAGCAGTCAATCAGGGTACGAGCAGTACTTC.

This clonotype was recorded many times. CDR3 in amino acids: CASSLGQGTNQPQHF. CDR3 DNA sequence: TGCGCCAGCAGCTTGGGGCAGGGTACGAATCAGCCCCAGCATTTT. J is TRBJ1-5 and V is TRBV5-1; D possibly corresponds to TRBD1 (5 bases). The CDR3 is made up of 15 amino acids. V lost 0 bases, J lost 4 bases, and 11 bases lay in between. The germline V gene has CDR1 SGHRS and CDR2 YFSETQ. The full variable domain, in which reference TRBV5-1 and TRBJ1-5 provide the parts outside the CDR3, is KAGVTQTPRYLIKTRGQQVTLSCSPISGHRSVSWYQQTPGQGLQFLFEYFSETQRNKGNFPGRFSGRQFSNSRSEMNVSTLELGDSALYLCASSLGQGTNQPQHFGDGTRLSIL.

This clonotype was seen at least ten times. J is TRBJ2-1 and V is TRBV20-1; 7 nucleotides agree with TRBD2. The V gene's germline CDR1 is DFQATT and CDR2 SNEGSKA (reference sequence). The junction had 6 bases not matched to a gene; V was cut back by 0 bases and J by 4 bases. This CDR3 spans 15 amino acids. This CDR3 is CSARDPSGAYNEQFF. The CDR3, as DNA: TGCAGTGCTAGAGATCCCAGCGGGGCGTACAATGAGCAGTTCTTC.

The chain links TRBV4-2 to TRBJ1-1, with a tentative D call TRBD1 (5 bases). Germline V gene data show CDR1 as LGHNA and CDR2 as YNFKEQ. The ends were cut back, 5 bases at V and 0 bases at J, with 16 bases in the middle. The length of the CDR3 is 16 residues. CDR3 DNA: TGTGCCAGCAGCGAAGGATGGCAGGGAATGAACACTGAAGCTTTCTTT. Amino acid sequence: CASSEGWQGMNTEAFF.

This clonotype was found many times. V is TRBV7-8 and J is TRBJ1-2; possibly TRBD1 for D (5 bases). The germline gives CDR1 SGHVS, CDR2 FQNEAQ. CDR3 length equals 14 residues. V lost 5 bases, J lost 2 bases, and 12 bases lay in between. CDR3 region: CASSPPSGNYGYTF. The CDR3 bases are TGTGCCAGCAGCCCCCCTTCAGGGAACTATGGCTACACCTTC.

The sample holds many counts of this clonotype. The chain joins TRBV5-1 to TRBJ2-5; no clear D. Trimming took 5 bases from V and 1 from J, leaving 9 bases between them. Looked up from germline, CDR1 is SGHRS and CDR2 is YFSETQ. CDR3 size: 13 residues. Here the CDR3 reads CASSGRPQETQYF. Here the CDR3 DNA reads TGCGCCAGCAGTGGGCGGCCCCAAGAGACCCAGTACTTC.

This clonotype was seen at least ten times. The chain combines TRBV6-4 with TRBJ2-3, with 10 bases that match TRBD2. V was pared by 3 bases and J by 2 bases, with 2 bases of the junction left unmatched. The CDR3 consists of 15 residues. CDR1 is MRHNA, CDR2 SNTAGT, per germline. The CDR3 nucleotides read TGTGCCAGCAGTGAACTAGCGGGGACCACAGATACGCAGTATTTT. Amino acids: CASSELAGTTDTQYF.

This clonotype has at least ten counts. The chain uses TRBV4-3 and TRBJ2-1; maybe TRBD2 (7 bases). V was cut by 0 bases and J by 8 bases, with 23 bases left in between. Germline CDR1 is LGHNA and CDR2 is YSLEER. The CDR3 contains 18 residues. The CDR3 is CASSQETGGGVGGHEQFF. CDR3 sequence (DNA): TGCGCCAGCAGCCAAGAGACGGGGGGCGGGGTTGGGGGCCATGAGCAGTTCTTC.

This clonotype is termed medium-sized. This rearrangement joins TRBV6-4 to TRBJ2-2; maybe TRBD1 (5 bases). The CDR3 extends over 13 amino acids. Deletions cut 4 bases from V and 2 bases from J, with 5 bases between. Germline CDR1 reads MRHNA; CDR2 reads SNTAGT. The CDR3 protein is CASSGTNTGELFF. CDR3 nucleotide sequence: TGTGCCAGCAGTGGGACAAACACCGGGGAGCTGTTTTTT.

CDR3 DNA: TGTGCCAGCAGCTCTGGGGCAGGGGGAAGAAAAAAAGTCGACGAGCAGTACTTC. As protein: CASSSGAGGRKKVDEQYF. The V and J genes are TRBV7-6 and TRBJ2-7; 7 bases are shared with TRBD1. Per the germline V gene, CDR1 is SGHVS and CDR2 is FNYEAQ. The CDR3 totals 18 residues. With V trimmed by 4 bases and J by 5 bases, 20 bases remained unmatched.

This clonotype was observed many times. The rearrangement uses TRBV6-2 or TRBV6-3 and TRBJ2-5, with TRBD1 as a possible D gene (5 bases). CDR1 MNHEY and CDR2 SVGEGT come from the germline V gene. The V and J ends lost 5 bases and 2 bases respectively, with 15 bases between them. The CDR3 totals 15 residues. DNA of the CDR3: TGTGCCAGCAGTGACCTCAGACAGATGCAAGAGACCCAGTACTTC. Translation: CASSDLRQMQETQYF.

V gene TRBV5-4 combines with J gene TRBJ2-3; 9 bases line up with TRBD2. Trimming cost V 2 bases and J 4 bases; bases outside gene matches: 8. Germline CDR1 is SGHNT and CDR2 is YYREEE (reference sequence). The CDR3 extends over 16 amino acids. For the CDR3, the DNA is TGTGCCAGCAGCTTCCGGCTAGCGGGGTCCTCAGATACGCAGTATTTT. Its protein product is CASSFRLAGSSDTQYF.

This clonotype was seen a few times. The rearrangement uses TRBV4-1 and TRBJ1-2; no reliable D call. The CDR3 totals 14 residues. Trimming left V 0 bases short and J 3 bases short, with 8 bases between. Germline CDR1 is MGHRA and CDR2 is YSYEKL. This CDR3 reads CASSQENWDYGYTF. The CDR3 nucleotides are TGCGCCAGCAGCCAAGAAAATTGGGACTATGGCTACACCTTC.

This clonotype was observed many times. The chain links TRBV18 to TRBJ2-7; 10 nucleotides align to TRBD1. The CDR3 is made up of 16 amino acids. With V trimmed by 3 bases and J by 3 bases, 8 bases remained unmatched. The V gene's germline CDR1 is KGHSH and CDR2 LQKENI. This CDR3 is CASSPPGTGALYEQYF. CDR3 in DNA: TGTGCCAGCTCACCCCCTGGGACAGGGGCCCTCTACGAGCAGTACTTC.

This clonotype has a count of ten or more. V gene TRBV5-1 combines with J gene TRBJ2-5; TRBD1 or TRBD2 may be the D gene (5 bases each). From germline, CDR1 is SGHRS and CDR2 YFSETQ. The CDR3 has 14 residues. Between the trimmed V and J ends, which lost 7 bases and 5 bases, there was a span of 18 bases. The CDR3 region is CASGRQPRGETQYF. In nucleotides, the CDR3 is TGCGCCAGCGGACGACAGCCCCGAGGGGAGACCCAGTACTTC.

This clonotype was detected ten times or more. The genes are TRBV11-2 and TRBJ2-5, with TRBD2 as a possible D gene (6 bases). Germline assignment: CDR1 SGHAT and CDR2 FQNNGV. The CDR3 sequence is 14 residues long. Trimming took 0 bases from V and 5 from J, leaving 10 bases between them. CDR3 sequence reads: CASSLDFGRETQYF. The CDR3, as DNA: TGTGCCAGCAGCTTAGACTTTGGGAGGGAGACCCAGTACTTC.

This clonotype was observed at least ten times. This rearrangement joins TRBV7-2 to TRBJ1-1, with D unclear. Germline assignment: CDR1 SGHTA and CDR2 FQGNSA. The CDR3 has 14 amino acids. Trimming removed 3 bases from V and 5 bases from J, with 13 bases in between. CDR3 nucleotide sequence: TGTGCCAGCAGCTTTTGGTCAGGACGTACTGAAGCTTTCTTT. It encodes CASSFWSGRTEAFF. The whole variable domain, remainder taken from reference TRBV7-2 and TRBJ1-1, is GAGVSQSPSNKVTEKGKDVELRCDPISGHTALYWYRQSLGQGLEFLIYFQGNSAPDKSGLPSDRFSAERTGGSVSTLTIQRTQQEDSAVYLCASSFWSGRTEAFFGQGTRLTVV.

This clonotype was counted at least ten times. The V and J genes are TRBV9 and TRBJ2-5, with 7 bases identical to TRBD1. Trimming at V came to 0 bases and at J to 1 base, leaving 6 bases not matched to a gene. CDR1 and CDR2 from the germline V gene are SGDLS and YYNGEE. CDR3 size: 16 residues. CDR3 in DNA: TGTGCCAGCAGCGTAGGAGGGGGCCCGTCCCAAGAGACCCAGTACTTC. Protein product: CASSVGGGPSQETQYF.

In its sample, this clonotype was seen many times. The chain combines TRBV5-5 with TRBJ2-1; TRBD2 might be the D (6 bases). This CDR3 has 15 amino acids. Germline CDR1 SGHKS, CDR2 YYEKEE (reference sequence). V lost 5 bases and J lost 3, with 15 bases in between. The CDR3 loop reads CASSLLGGGYNEQFF. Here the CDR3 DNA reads TGTGCCAGCAGTCTTCTGGGGGGAGGCTACAATGAGCAGTTCTTC.

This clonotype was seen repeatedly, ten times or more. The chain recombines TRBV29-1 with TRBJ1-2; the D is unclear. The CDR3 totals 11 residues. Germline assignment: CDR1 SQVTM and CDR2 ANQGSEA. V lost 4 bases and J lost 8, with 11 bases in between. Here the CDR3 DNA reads TGCAGCGTTGCCGCTGACACCGGCTACACCTTC. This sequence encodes CSVAADTGYTF.

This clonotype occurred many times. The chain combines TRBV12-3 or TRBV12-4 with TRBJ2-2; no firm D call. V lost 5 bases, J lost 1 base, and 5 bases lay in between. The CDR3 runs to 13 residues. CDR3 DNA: TGTGCCAGCAGTCCGAAGAACACCGGGGAGCTGTTTTTT. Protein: CASSPKNTGELFF.

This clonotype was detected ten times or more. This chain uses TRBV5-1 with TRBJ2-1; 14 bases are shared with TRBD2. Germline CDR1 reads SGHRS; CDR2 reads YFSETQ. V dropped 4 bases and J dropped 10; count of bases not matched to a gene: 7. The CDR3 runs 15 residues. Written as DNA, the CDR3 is TGCGCCAGCAGCCAGGGACTAGCGGGGGAGGGGGAGCAGTTCTTC. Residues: CASSQGLAGEGEQFF.

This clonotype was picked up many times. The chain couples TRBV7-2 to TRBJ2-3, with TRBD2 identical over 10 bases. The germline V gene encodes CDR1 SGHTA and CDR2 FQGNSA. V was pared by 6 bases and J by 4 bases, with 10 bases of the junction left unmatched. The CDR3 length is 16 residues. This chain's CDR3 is CASRTQASGGADTQYF. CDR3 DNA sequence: TGTGCCAGCAGAACTCAAGCTAGCGGGGGTGCAGATACGCAGTATTTT.

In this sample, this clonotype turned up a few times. The CDR3 DNA sequence: TGTGCCAGCAGTGTATCCTCTTCGCGGATCCAAGAGACCCAGTACTTC. Translating gives CASSVSSSRIQETQYF. V is TRBV12-3 or TRBV12-4 and J is TRBJ2-5; D remains ambiguous. The CDR3 totals 16 residues. V was cut by 5 bases and J by 1 base, with 17 bases left in between.

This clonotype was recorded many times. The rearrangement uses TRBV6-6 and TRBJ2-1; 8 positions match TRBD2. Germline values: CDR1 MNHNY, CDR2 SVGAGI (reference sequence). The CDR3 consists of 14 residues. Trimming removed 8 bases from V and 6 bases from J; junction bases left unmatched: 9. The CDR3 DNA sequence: TGTGCCAGCGCCCGGGGGGGGGGCCCCAATGAGCAGTTCTTC. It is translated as CASARGGGPNEQFF.